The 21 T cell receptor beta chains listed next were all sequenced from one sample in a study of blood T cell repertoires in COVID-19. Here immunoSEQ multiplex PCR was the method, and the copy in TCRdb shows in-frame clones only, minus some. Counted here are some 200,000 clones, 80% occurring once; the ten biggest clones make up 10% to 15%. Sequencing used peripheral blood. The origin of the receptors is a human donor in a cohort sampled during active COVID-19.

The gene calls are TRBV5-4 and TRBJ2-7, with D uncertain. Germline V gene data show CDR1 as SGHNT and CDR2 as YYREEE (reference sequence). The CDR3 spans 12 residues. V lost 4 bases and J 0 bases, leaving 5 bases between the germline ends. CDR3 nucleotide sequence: TGTGCCAGCAGCCTTCTCTCCTACGAGCAGTACTTC. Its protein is CASSLLSYEQYF.

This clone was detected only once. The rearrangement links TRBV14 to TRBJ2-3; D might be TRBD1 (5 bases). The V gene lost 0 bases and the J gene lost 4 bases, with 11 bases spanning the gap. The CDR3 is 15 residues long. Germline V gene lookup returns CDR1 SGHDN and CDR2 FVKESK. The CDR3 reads CASSQEARVPDTQYF. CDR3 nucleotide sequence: TGTGCCAGCAGCCAAGAGGCCAGGGTCCCAGATACGCAGTATTTT.

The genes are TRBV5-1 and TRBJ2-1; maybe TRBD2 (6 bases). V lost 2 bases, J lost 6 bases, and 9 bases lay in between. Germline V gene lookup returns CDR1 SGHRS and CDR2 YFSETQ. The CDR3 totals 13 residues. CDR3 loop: CASSLGGVNEQFF. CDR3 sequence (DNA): TGCGCCAGCAGCTTAGGAGGGGTCAATGAGCAGTTCTTC.

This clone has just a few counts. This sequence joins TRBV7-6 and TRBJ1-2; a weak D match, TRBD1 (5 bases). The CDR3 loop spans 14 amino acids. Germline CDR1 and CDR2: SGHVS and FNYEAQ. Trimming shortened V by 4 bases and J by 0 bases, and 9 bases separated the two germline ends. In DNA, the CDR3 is TGTGCCAGCAGCTCCTCGACAGCTAACTATGGCTACACCTTC. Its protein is CASSSSTANYGYTF. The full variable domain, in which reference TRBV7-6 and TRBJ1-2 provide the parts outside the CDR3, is GAGVSQSPRYKVTKRGQDVALRCDPISGHVSLYWYRQALGQGPEFLTYFNYEAQQDKSGLPNDRFSAERPEGSISTLTIQRTEQRDSAMYRCASSSSTANYGYTFGSGTRLTVV.

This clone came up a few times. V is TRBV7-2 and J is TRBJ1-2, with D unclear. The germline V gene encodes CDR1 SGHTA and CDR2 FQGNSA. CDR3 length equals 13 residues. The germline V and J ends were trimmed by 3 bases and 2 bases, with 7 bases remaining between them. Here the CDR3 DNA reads TGTGCCAGCAGCTTTGGAGACAACTATGGCTACACCTTC. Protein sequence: CASSFGDNYGYTF.

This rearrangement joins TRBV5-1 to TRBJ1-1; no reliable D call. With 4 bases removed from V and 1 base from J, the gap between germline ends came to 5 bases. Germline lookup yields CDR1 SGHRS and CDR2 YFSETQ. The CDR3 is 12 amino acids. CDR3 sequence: CASSPGNTEAFF. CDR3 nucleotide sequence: TGCGCCAGCAGCCCAGGGAACACTGAAGCTTTCTTT.

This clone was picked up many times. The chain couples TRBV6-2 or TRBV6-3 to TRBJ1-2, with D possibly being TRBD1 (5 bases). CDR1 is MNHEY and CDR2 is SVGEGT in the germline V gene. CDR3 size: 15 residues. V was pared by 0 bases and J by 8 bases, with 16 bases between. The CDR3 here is CASSYSMTALKGYTF. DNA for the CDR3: TGTGCCAGCAGTTACTCGATGACAGCCTTAAAGGGCTACACCTTC.

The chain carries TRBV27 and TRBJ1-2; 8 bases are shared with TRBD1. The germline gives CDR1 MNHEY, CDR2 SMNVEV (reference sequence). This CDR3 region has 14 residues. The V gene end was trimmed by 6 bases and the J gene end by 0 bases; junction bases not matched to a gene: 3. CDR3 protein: CASSPTGANYGYTF. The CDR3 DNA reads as TGTGCCAGCAGCCCGACAGGGGCTAACTATGGCTACACCTTC.

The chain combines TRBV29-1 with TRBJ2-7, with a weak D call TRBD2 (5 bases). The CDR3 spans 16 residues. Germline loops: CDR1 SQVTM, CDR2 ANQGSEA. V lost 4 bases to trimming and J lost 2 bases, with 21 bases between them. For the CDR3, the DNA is TGCAGCGTTGCGGGATCTTCCACTGTCGGGGCCTACGAGCAGTACTTC. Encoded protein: CSVAGSSTVGAYEQYF.

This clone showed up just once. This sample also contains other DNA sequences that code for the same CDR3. The DNA of the CDR3 is TGTGCCAGTAGTATAGGGACTTCGAATGAGCAGTTCTTC. Translating it yields CASSIGTSNEQFF. This chain connects TRBV19 to TRBJ2-1; weak D call: TRBD2 (5 bases). The CDR3 spans 13 residues. Trimming pared 1 base from V and 7 bases from J, leaving 8 bases between. Germline CDR1 LNHDA, CDR2 SQIVND (reference sequence).

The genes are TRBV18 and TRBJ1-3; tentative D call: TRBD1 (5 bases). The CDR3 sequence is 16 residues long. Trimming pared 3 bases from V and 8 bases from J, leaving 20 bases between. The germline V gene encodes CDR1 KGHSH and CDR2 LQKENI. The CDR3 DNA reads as TGTGCCAGCTCACCGAGAGGGCGGCCTGCGGGGGACACCATATATTTT. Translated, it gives CASSPRGRPAGDTIYF. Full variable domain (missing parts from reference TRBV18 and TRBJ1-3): NAGVMQNPRHLVRRRGQEARLRCSPMKGHSHVYWYRQLPEEGLKFMVYLQKENIIDESGMPKERFSAEFPKEGPSILRIQQVVRGDSAAYFCASSPRGRPAGDTIYFGEGSWLTVV.

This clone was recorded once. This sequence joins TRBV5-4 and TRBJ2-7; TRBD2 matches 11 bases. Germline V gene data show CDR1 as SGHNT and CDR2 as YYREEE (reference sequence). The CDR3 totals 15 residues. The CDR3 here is CSVGGTSGGSYEQYF. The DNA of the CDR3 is TGTAGTGTAGGGGGAACTAGCGGGGGATCCTACGAGCAGTACTTC.

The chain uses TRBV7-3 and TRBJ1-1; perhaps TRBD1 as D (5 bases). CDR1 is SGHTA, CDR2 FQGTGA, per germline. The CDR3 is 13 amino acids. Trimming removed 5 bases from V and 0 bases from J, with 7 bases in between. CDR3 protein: CASSMTVNTEAFF. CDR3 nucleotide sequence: TGTGCCAGCAGCATGACAGTGAACACTGAAGCTTTCTTT.

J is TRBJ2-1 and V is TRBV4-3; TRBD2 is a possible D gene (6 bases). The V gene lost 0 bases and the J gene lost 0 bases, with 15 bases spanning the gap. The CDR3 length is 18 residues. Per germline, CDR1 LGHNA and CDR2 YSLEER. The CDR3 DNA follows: TGCGCCAGCAGCCAAGAACTAGCTGCGGTGGGCTCCTACAATGAGCAGTTCTTC. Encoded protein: CASSQELAAVGSYNEQFF.

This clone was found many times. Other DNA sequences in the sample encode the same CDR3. CDR3 amino acids: CASSLGTGLYNEQFF. The CDR3 DNA reads as TGCGCCAGCAGCTTGGGGACAGGGCTCTACAATGAGCAGTTCTTC. This chain uses TRBV5-1 with TRBJ2-1; 8 bases agree with TRBD1. The CDR3 spans 15 residues. In germline, CDR1 is SGHRS, CDR2 YFSETQ. J was trimmed by 3 bases and V by 0 bases; bases with no gene match: 2.

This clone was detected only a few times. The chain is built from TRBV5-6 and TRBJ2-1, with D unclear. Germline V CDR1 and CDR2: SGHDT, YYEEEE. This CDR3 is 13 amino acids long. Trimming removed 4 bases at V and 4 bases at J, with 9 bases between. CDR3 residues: CASSIELYNEQFF. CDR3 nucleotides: TGTGCCAGCAGCATCGAGTTATACAATGAGCAGTTCTTC.

CDR3 coding DNA: TGTGCCACCTCTCCCACGCGTGTAGGAGGTGACACCATATATTTT. This encodes CATSPTRVGGDTIYF. The chain has TRBV15 and TRBJ1-3; the D is unclear. Trimming stripped 8 bases from V and 8 bases from J, with 22 bases between. The CDR3 runs 15 residues. Germline assignment: CDR1 LNHNV and CDR2 YYDKDF (reference sequence).

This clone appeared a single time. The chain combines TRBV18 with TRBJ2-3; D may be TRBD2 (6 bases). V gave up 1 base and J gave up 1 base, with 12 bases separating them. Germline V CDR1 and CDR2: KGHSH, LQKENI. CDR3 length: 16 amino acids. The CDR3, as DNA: TGTGCCAGCTCACCACGCGCTTCGGGGGGCACAGATACGCAGTATTTT. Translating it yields CASSPRASGGTDTQYF.

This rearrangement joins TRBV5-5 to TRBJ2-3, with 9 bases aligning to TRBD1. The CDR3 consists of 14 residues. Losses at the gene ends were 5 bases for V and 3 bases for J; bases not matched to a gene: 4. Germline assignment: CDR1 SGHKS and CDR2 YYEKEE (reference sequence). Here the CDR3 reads CASSSGTGTDTQYF. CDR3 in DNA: TGTGCCAGCAGTTCCGGGACAGGGACAGATACGCAGTATTTT.

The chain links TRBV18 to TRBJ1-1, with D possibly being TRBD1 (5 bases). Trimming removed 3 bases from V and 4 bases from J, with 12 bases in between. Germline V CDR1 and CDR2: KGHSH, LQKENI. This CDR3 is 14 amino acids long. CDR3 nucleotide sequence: TGTGCCAGCTCACCTGCGGGGGATGGCACTGAAGCTTTCTTT. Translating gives CASSPAGDGTEAFF.

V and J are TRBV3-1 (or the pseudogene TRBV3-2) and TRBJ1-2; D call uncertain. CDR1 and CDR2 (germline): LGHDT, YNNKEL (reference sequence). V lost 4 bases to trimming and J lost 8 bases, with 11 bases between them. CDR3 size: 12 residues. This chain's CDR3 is CASSPQEGGYTF. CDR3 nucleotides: TGTGCCAGCAGCCCCCAAGAGGGCGGCTACACCTTC.